What follows are 9 T cell receptor beta chains derived from one specimen sequenced in a study of blood T cell repertoires in COVID-19. The method was immunoSEQ multiplex PCR; TCRdb's version includes in-frame clones alone and lacks a portion of them. Found here are around 400,000 clones, about 89% of them singletons; the top ten hold about 10%. Sequencing was carried out using peripheral blood. The receptors were sampled from a woman between 25 and 40 years old with COVID-19, enrolled during active disease.

CDR3 region: CASSPRVGGTEAFF. The CDR3 coding sequence is TGTGCCAGCAGTCCCCGTGTGGGAGGGACTGAAGCTTTCTTT. The genes are TRBV28 and TRBJ1-1; D gene ambiguous. The CDR3 is 14 amino acids. Germline V CDR1 and CDR2: MDHEN, SYDVKM. Trimming cost V 5 bases and J 5 bases, with 15 bases left between them.

V usage is TRBV6-5 and J usage is TRBJ2-7, with a tentative D call TRBD1 (5 bases). Per the germline V gene, CDR1 is MNHEY and CDR2 is SVGAGI. Deletions cut 2 bases from V and 5 bases from J, with 7 bases between. The CDR3 contains 12 residues. The CDR3 DNA sequence: TGTGCCAGCAGTTACGAAGGGGACGAGCAGTACTTC. It translates to CASSYEGDEQYF.

V is TRBV5-4 and J is TRBJ2-7; 7 bases match TRBD2. The germline gives CDR1 SGHNT, CDR2 YYREEE (reference sequence). The CDR3 has 14 amino acids. V was clipped by 4 bases and J by 5 bases; unmatched bases: 9. The CDR3 is CASSPGLVTDEQYF. The CDR3 DNA reads as TGTGCCAGCAGCCCCGGACTAGTGACCGACGAGCAGTACTTC.

The J gene is TRBJ2-6, the V gene TRBV4-2; no reliable D call. The CDR3 is 15 amino acids. Germline loops: CDR1 LGHNA, CDR2 YNFKEQ. Trimming pared 0 bases from V and 4 bases from J, leaving 7 bases between. CDR3 in DNA: TGTGCCAGCAGCCAAGATACATCCGGGGCCAACGTCCTGACTTTC. It codes for CASSQDTSGANVLTF.

The gene calls are TRBV6-1 and TRBJ2-3; D call uncertain. The V gene's germline CDR1 is MNHNS and CDR2 SASEGT. The ends were cut back, 1 base at V and 0 bases at J, with 8 bases in the middle. The CDR3 extends over 15 amino acids. CDR3: CASSEDDTSTDTQYF. For the CDR3, the DNA is TGTGCCAGCAGTGAAGACGACACTAGCACAGATACGCAGTATTTT.

The rearrangement joins TRBV9 to TRBJ2-3, with 8 bases lining up with TRBD2. V was clipped by 0 bases and J by 4 bases; unmatched bases: 19. This CDR3 is 20 amino acids long. Germline V gene lookup returns CDR1 SGDLS and CDR2 YYNGEE. The CDR3 region is CASSVAHNDLAGWGPDTQYF. The CDR3 DNA follows: TGTGCCAGCAGCGTAGCCCACAACGATTTAGCGGGATGGGGGCCAGATACGCAGTATTTT.

The chain uses TRBV27 and TRBJ1-2; D ambiguous. V gave up 3 bases and J gave up 7 bases, with 15 bases separating them. The germline gives CDR1 MNHEY, CDR2 SMNVEV (reference sequence). There are 14 residues in the CDR3. CDR3 sequence reads: CASSFSMGVGGYTF. In DNA form, the CDR3 reads TGTGCCAGCAGTTTTTCGATGGGAGTAGGTGGCTACACCTTC.

The CDR3 DNA is TGTGCCAGCAGCTTAGCAGGTGGAAACACCATATATTTT. Amino acid sequence: CASSLAGGNTIYF. The chain couples TRBV11-2 to TRBJ1-3; D unresolved. Trimming removed 1 base from V and 3 bases from J, with 4 bases in between. Germline V gives CDR1 SGHAT, CDR2 FQNNGV. CDR3 length equals 13 residues.

V is TRBV13 and J is TRBJ2-7; 11 nucleotides agree with TRBD1. Germline V gene data show CDR1 as PRHDT and CDR2 as FYEKMQ (reference sequence). With V trimmed by 6 bases and J by 5 bases, 6 bases remained unmatched. The CDR3 is 14 amino acids. CDR3 nucleotides: TGTGCCAGCAGTCGGACAGGGGGCGCGGACGAGCAGTACTTC. Amino acid sequence: CASSRTGGADEQYF.